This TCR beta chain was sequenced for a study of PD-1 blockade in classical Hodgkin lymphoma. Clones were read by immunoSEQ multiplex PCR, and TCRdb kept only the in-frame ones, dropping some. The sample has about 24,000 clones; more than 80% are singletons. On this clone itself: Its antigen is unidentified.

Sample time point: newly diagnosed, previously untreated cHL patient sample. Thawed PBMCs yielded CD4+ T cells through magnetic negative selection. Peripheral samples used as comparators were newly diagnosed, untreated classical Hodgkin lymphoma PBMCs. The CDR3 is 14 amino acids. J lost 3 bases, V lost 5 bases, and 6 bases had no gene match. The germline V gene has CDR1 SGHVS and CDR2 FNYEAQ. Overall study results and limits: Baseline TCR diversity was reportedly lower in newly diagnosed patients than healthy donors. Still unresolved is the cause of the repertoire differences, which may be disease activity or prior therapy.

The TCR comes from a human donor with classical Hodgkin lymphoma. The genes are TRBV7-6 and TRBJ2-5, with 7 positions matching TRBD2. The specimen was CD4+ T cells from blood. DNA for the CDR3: TGTGCCAGCAGCCCCCTAGCGGTTAAAGAGACCCAGTACTTC. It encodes CASSPLAVKETQYF.